These 32 T cell receptor beta chains originate from one sample sequenced in a study of control samples from healthy donors and cancer patients. Sequenced by immunoSEQ multiplex PCR; TCRdb stores in-frame clones only, minus some. Among about 140,000 clones, approximately 92% were seen once, and the ten largest hold roughly 12%. The sequenced sample was blood. All receptors come from a man aged 30-40 years in good health.

The chain combines TRBV18 with TRBJ2-4, with 7 bases fitting TRBD1. Trimming removed 2 bases from V and 5 bases from J; junction bases left unmatched: 18. The CDR3 runs to 19 residues. The V gene's germline CDR1 is KGHSH and CDR2 LQKENI. The CDR3 here is CASSPDETGTAKNENIQYF. The CDR3 nucleotides read TGTGCCAGCTCACCAGATGAAACCGGGACAGCAAAGAACGAAAACATTCAGTACTTC.

This clone appeared a few times. This chain connects TRBV27 to TRBJ1-5; the D gene is possibly TRBD1 (5 bases). V lost 4 bases and J 4 bases, leaving 11 bases between the germline ends. The CDR3 length is 14 residues. Looked up from germline, CDR1 is MNHEY and CDR2 is SMNVEV (reference sequence). As DNA, the CDR3 is TGTGCCAGCAGTTCCGGGACGGTAAATCAGCCCCAGCATTTT. Its protein product is CASSSGTVNQPQHF.

Here the CDR3 reads CSVGRYGYEQYF. In nucleotides, the CDR3 is TGCAGCGTTGGCCGGTATGGCTACGAGCAGTACTTC. The chain couples TRBV29-1 to TRBJ2-7; D is undetermined. CDR3 length: 12 residues. The ends were cut back, 4 bases at V and 3 bases at J, with 10 bases in the middle. The germline V gene has CDR1 SQVTM and CDR2 ANQGSEA.

The chain links TRBV6-5 to TRBJ1-3; 8 positions match TRBD1. Germline lookup yields CDR1 MNHEY and CDR2 SVGAGI. Germline trimming cut 4 bases from V and 4 bases from J; bases unmatched to any gene: 6. The CDR3 extends over 15 amino acids. Here the CDR3 reads CASSSQTGAGNTIYF. CDR3 DNA sequence: TGTGCCAGCAGTTCACAGACAGGGGCCGGAAACACCATATATTTT.

The chain has TRBV27 and TRBJ1-1, with D tentatively TRBD1 (5 bases). CDR1 and CDR2 (germline): MNHEY, SMNVEV (reference sequence). The V end was cut by 5 bases, the J end by 0 bases, with 16 bases between. This CDR3 region has 16 residues. CDR3 sequence reads: CASSTTEGYMNTEAFF. The CDR3 bases are TGTGCCAGCAGTACGACAGAGGGTTATATGAACACTGAAGCTTTCTTT.

V gene TRBV7-2 combines with J gene TRBJ1-1, with a tentative D call TRBD1 (5 bases). V was pared by 5 bases and J by 3 bases, with 16 bases between. The CDR3 spans 15 residues. The V gene's germline CDR1 is SGHTA and CDR2 FQGNSA. Here the CDR3 reads CASSQAAGGDTEAFF. Here the CDR3 DNA reads TGTGCCAGCAGCCAGGCAGCGGGGGGAGACACTGAAGCTTTCTTT.

This chain uses TRBV6-5 with TRBJ2-7; TRBD1 might be the D (6 bases). The V end lost 10 bases, the J end lost 1 base, and 14 bases lay between the germline ends. Germline V CDR1 and CDR2: MNHEY, SVGAGI. CDR3 length equals 13 residues. The CDR3 bases are TGTGCCACATCCGCAGGGGAGTCCTACGAGCAGTACTTC. Residues: CATSAGESYEQYF.

This clone appeared a single time. The CDR3 here is CASSQMASSYEQYF. The CDR3 DNA reads TGTGCCAGCAGCCAAATGGCGAGCTCCTACGAGCAGTACTTC. V is TRBV7-9 and J is TRBJ2-7; D ambiguous. The germline CDR1 and CDR2 sequences are SEHNR and FQNEAQ (reference sequence). The V end was cut by 5 bases, the J end by 0 bases, with 11 bases between. The CDR3 is 14 residues long.

The rearrangement links TRBV5-1 to TRBJ2-7; D remains unclear. The CDR3 extends over 13 amino acids. V lost 0 bases, J lost 5 bases, and 9 bases lay in between. Germline V lookup: CDR1 SGHRS, CDR2 YFSETQ. The chain's CDR3 is CASSLALVNEQYF. For the CDR3, the DNA is TGCGCCAGCAGCTTGGCCCTGGTCAACGAGCAGTACTTC.

The chain combines TRBV30 with TRBJ2-4; D gene unclear. The CDR3 has 12 amino acids. V lost 8 bases to trimming and J lost 7 bases, with 15 bases between them. The germline V gene encodes CDR1 GTSNPN and CDR2 SVGIG (reference sequence). The CDR3 is CAAAALGNIQYF. The CDR3, as DNA: TGTGCCGCCGCGGCTCTGGGGAACATTCAGTACTTC.

This rearrangement joins TRBV3-1 (or the pseudogene TRBV3-2) to TRBJ2-3; a possible D gene is TRBD2 (5 bases). Germline V gene data show CDR1 as LGHDT and CDR2 as YNNKEL (reference sequence). The CDR3 extends over 15 amino acids. The V end lost 0 bases, the J end lost 6 bases, and 13 bases lay between the germline ends. The CDR3 protein is CASSQETGIGDTQYF. CDR3 sequence (DNA): TGTGCCAGCAGCCAAGAAACGGGAATCGGGGATACGCAGTATTTT.

This sequence joins TRBV25-1 and TRBJ1-2; no reliable D call. The CDR3 has 13 residues. The germline V gene encodes CDR1 MGHDK and CDR2 SYGVNS. The V gene lost 5 bases and the J gene lost 4 bases, with 11 bases spanning the gap. The CDR3 DNA reads TGTGCCAGCAGTCCGGCAGGAGTCTATGGCTACACCTTC. This gives the protein CASSPAGVYGYTF.

V usage is TRBV3-1 (or the pseudogene TRBV3-2) and J usage is TRBJ1-6; no reliable D call. In germline, CDR1 is LGHDT, CDR2 YNNKEL (reference sequence). The V and J ends lost 0 bases and 10 bases respectively, with 4 bases between them. CDR3 length: 12 amino acids. CDR3 region: CASSQDLSPLHF. In DNA form, the CDR3 reads TGTGCCAGCAGCCAAGATTTATCACCCCTCCACTTT.

This clone was recorded only once. The V and J genes are TRBV6-2 or TRBV6-3 and TRBJ2-1; TRBD2 might be the D (6 bases). Germline V gives CDR1 MNHEY, CDR2 SVGEGT. V was cut by 1 base and J by 3 bases, with 19 bases left in between. This CDR3 spans 18 amino acids. The CDR3 nucleotides read TGTGCCAGCAGTTACTTTTTGTCTAGTCGGGAGATCTACAATGAGCAGTTCTTC. Residues: CASSYFLSSREIYNEQFF.

The V gene is TRBV6-6, the J gene TRBJ2-7; no firm D call. The CDR3 length is 15 residues. Germline V gives CDR1 MNHNY, CDR2 SVGAGI (reference sequence). V was cut by 0 bases and J by 2 bases, with 11 bases left in between. CDR3 coding DNA: TGTGCCAGCAGTTACTCGTCCGGAGTTACCTACGAGCAGTACTTC. Residues: CASSYSSGVTYEQYF.

The chain uses TRBV20-1 and TRBJ1-2; the match to TRBD1 covers 11 bases. The germline CDR1 and CDR2 sequences are DFQATT and SNEGSKA (reference sequence). The CDR3 covers 15 residues. The junction had 10 bases not matched to a gene; V was cut back by 3 bases and J by 7 bases. CDR3 bases: TGCAGTGCTAGTTGGACAGGGGGCCCGGGTTCTGGCTACACCTTC. It translates to CSASWTGGPGSGYTF.

This rearrangement joins TRBV4-3 to TRBJ2-7, with D uncertain. Germline CDR1 LGHNA, CDR2 YSLEER. V lost 0 bases and J lost 4, with 7 bases in between. The CDR3 length is 13 residues. The CDR3 here is CASSQELSYEQYF. The CDR3 bases are TGCGCCAGCAGCCAAGAACTAAGTTACGAGCAGTACTTC.

On this clone itself: At one of its ends the junction is not consistent with the germline gene, which may arise from a read error. The rearrangement links TRBV7-7 to TRBJ1-4; no firm D call. The CDR3 consists of 16 residues. Per germline, CDR1 SSHAT and CDR2 FNYEAQ (reference sequence). The CDR3 here is CASSPPRFGGNEKLFF. The CDR3 nucleotides read TGTGCTAGCAGCCCCCCCCGATTCGGTGGAAATGAAAAACTGTTTTTT.

V and J are TRBV29-1 and TRBJ2-2, with unresolved D. The germline V gene has CDR1 SQVTM and CDR2 ANQGSEA. The CDR3 length is 13 residues. V gave up 4 bases and J gave up 6 bases, with 12 bases separating them. The DNA of the CDR3 is TGCAGCGTTGGGATTACAGAAGCCGGGGAGCTGTTTTTT. It codes for CSVGITEAGELFF.

This chain connects TRBV6-4 to TRBJ2-3; 9 bases fit TRBD1. Germline assignment: CDR1 MRHNA and CDR2 SNTAGT. V was pared by 4 bases and J by 1 base, with 0 bases of the junction left unmatched. The CDR3 runs to 14 residues. The CDR3 sequence is CASSGQGGTDTQYF. DNA of the CDR3: TGTGCCAGCAGTGGACAGGGGGGCACAGATACGCAGTATTTT.

J is TRBJ1-6 and V is TRBV18, with unresolved D. Trimming shortened V by 6 bases and J by 6 bases, and 18 bases separated the two germline ends. The germline V gene has CDR1 KGHSH and CDR2 LQKENI. CDR3 size: 16 residues. CDR3 DNA sequence: TGTGCCAGCTCGAAGATAGACATGGCTGGTAATTCACCCCTCCACTTT. This encodes CASSKIDMAGNSPLHF. Full variable domain (rest looked up from reference TRBV18 and TRBJ1-6): NAGVMQNPRHLVRRRGQEARLRCSPMKGHSHVYWYRQLPEEGLKFMVYLQKENIIDESGMPKERFSAEFPKEGPSILRIQQVVRGDSAAYFCASSKIDMAGNSPLHFGNGTRLTVT.

Only one count was recorded for this clone. This chain links TRBV6-5 with TRBJ1-1, with a possible D match to TRBD1 (6 bases). In germline, CDR1 is MNHEY, CDR2 SVGAGI. V shed 8 bases and J shed 0 bases, with 16 bases lying between them. The CDR3 spans 15 residues. DNA for the CDR3: TGTGCCAGCCGAAGGGGGGGCGCGGTGAACACTGAAGCTTTCTTT. Its translation is CASRRGGAVNTEAFF.

V is TRBV27 and J is TRBJ2-7, with D hard to call. This CDR3 is built from 13 residues. CDR1 MNHEY and CDR2 SMNVEV come from the germline V gene (reference sequence). V was shortened by 1 base and J by 3 bases, with 7 bases between the two germline ends. CDR3 nucleotide sequence: TGTGCCAGCAGTTTATTGTTTGGCTACGAGCAGTACTTC. Its protein product is CASSLLFGYEQYF.

This clone was detected only once. This chain joins TRBV19 and TRBJ2-3; no definite D call. CDR3 length: 15 amino acids. Germline CDR1 LNHDA, CDR2 SQIVND (reference sequence). The V and J ends lost 8 bases and 0 bases respectively, with 15 bases between them. The CDR3 here is CASRGSAVSTDTQYF. CDR3 in DNA: TGTGCCAGTCGTGGTTCGGCGGTTAGCACAGATACGCAGTATTTT.

V usage is TRBV28 and J usage is TRBJ2-5; a weak D match, TRBD2 (6 bases). Between the trimmed V and J ends, which lost 5 bases and 5 bases, there was a span of 18 bases. The CDR3 length is 15 residues. The germline CDR1 and CDR2 sequences are MDHEN and SYDVKM. CDR3 sequence reads: CASSPLGGVRETQYF. CDR3 nucleotides: TGTGCCAGCAGTCCGCTAGGAGGGGTAAGGGAGACCCAGTACTTC. Filled out from reference TRBV28 and TRBJ2-5, the complete variable domain reads DVKVTQSSRYLVKRTGEKVFLECVQDMDHENMFWYRQDPGLGLRLIYFSYDVKMKEKGDIPEGYSVSREKKERFSLILESASTNQTSMYLCASSPLGGVRETQYFGPGTRLLVL.

DNA of the CDR3: TGTGCCAGTAGGGCTAGCGGGAGTTGGGCAGATACGCAGTATTTT. The encoded protein is CASRASGSWADTQYF. The chain is built from TRBV19 and TRBJ2-3, with TRBD2 matching 10 bases. V trimming: 6 bases; J trimming: 4 bases; junction bases outside the gene matches: 7. This CDR3 is built from 15 residues. Germline lookup yields CDR1 LNHDA and CDR2 SQIVND (reference sequence). The full variable domain, in which reference TRBV19 and TRBJ2-3 provide the parts outside the CDR3, is DGGITQSPKYLFRKEGQNVTLSCEQNLNHDAMYWYRQDPGQGLRLIYYSQIVNDFQKGDIAEGYSVSREKKESFPLTVTSAQKNPTAFYLCASRASGSWADTQYFGPGTRLTVL.

V gene TRBV18 combines with J gene TRBJ1-2; 7 bases align to TRBD1. The CDR3 loop spans 13 amino acids. J was trimmed by 4 bases and V by 3 bases; bases with no gene match: 2. CDR1 and CDR2 (germline): KGHSH, LQKENI. CDR3 in amino acids: CASSPGQSYGYTF. The CDR3 nucleotides read TGTGCCAGCTCACCGGGACAGAGCTATGGCTACACCTTC.

This clone has just one count. V gene TRBV12-5 combines with J gene TRBJ2-4; 7 bases map to TRBD2. The CDR3 runs 18 residues. Trimming cost V 2 bases and J 0 bases; bases outside gene matches: 10. Looked up from germline, CDR1 is LGHNT and CDR2 is FRNRAP. The CDR3 is CASGLKLADFLAKNIQYF. Written as DNA, the CDR3 is TGTGCTAGTGGTTTGAAGCTAGCGGATTTTCTAGCCAAAAACATTCAGTACTTC.

The rearrangement links TRBV5-1 to TRBJ1-1; D remains unclear. Germline CDR1 reads SGHRS; CDR2 reads YFSETQ. The V and J ends lost 4 bases and 1 base respectively, with 11 bases between them. The CDR3 spans 14 residues. The CDR3 region has the DNA TGCGCCAGCAGCGCGGGCCTCGGGAACACTGAAGCTTTCTTT. It encodes CASSAGLGNTEAFF.

The J gene is TRBJ1-1, the V gene TRBV19; weak D call: TRBD1 (6 bases). V lost 3 bases and J lost 1, with 12 bases in between. This CDR3 is 15 amino acids long. Germline V gene sequence: CDR1 LNHDA, CDR2 SQIVND (reference sequence). The CDR3 reads CASSIRGAGNTEAFF. The CDR3 DNA is TGTGCCAGTAGTATTAGGGGGGCCGGGAACACTGAAGCTTTCTTT.

The V and J genes are TRBV6-6 and TRBJ2-1, with 9 bases aligning to TRBD2. The CDR3 extends over 15 amino acids. With 7 bases clipped from V and 5 bases from J, the junction kept 9 bases outside the gene matches. Germline assignment: CDR1 MNHNY and CDR2 SVGAGI (reference sequence). Written as DNA, the CDR3 is TGTGCCAGCACCGGATATGGACTAGCGAACAATGAGCAGTTCTTC. It specifies CASTGYGLANNEQFF.

V usage is TRBV4-1 and J usage is TRBJ1-3; D is unresolved. V lost 2 bases and J lost 0, with 8 bases in between. Germline values: CDR1 MGHRA, CDR2 YSYEKL. The CDR3 consists of 15 residues. The CDR3 bases are TGCGCCAGCAGCCAAATCGCAATCTCTGGAAACACCATATATTTT. It yields the protein CASSQIAISGNTIYF.